The 15 T cell receptor beta chains below were found in one sample sequenced in a study of beta chain features in type 1 diabetes. TCRB transcripts that were expressed got sequenced, as all of the isolated RNA had been reverse transcribed. Profiling relied on immunoSEQ multiplex PCR, and the TCRdb table lists in-frame clones only, not all of them. The sample has 390,000 or so clones; more than 11% are singletons. Sequenced input: naive CD4+ T cells from blood. The receptors here all came from a young man in good health.

The chain joins TRBV5-4 to TRBJ2-7; D not certain. The CDR3 runs to 13 residues. With 4 bases removed from V and 1 base from J, the gap between germline ends came to 9 bases. The germline V gene encodes CDR1 SGHNT and CDR2 YYREEE (reference sequence). The CDR3 nucleotides are TGTGCCAGCAGCCAAAGACCGTCCTACGAGCAGTACGTC. Translating gives CASSQRPSYEQYV.

The V call is TRBV4-3, the J call TRBJ2-3; perhaps TRBD2 as D (6 bases). This CDR3 spans 14 amino acids. V gave up 1 base and J gave up 1 base, with 6 bases separating them. Germline V gene lookup returns CDR1 LGHNA and CDR2 YSLEER. The DNA for the CDR3 is TGCGCCAGCAGCCAAGGGAGGGGCACAGATACGCAGTATTTT. Its protein is CASSQGRGTDTQYF.

The V and J genes are TRBV28 and TRBJ2-5; 10 bases agree with TRBD2. Trimming at V came to 8 bases and at J to 3 bases, leaving 0 bases not matched to a gene. The CDR3 is 12 amino acids. Germline V gives CDR1 MDHEN, CDR2 SYDVKM. CDR3 nucleotides: TGTGCCAGCGGACTAGCGGAAGAGACCCAGTACTTC. Translation: CASGLAEETQYF.

V is TRBV7-9 and J is TRBJ1-4; 8 bases agree with TRBD1. CDR1 and CDR2 (germline): SEHNR, FQNEAQ (reference sequence). There are 15 residues in the CDR3. Trimming took 6 bases from V and 0 from J; bases not matched to a gene: 3. CDR3 residues: CASRETGATNEKLFF. The CDR3, as DNA: TGTGCCAGCAGGGAGACAGGGGCAACTAATGAAAAACTGTTTTTT. Using reference TRBV7-9 and TRBJ1-4 for the parts outside the CDR3, the full variable domain is DTGVSQNPRHKITKRGQNVTFRCDPISEHNRLYWYRQTLGQGPEFLTYFQNEAQLEKSRLLSDRFSAERPKGSFSTLEIQRTEQGDSAMYLCASRETGATNEKLFFGSGTQLSVL.

Only a few counts were recorded for this clone. Other nucleotide sequences in the sample specify the same CDR3. The V and J genes are TRBV29-1 and TRBJ1-1; the D is unclear. There are 13 residues in the CDR3. Germline loops: CDR1 SQVTM, CDR2 ANQGSEA. The germline V and J ends were trimmed by 4 bases and 1 base, with 10 bases remaining between them. The CDR3 reads CSVVRRGNTEAFF. The DNA of the CDR3 is TGCAGCGTTGTTCGACGGGGGAACACTGAAGCTTTCTTT. The full variable domain, rest sourced from reference TRBV29-1 and TRBJ1-1, is SAVISQKPSRDICQRGTSLTIQCQVDSQVTMMFWYRQQPGQSLTLIATANQGSEATYESGFVIDKFPISRPNLTFSTLTVSNMSPEDSSIYLCSVVRRGNTEAFFGQGTRLTVV.

The chain recombines TRBV9 with TRBJ2-2; D gene ambiguous. Germline V gene data show CDR1 as SGDLS and CDR2 as YYNGEE. Trimming pared 8 bases from V and 1 base from J, leaving 21 bases between. The CDR3 contains 17 residues. For the CDR3, the DNA is TGTGCCAGTTCCTCTCCCCCGGGCAGAGGGAACACCGGGGAGCTGTTTTTT. Translation gives CASSSPPGRGNTGELFF.

A few counts support this clone. The V call is TRBV25-1, the J call TRBJ1-1; D unresolved. Germline CDR1 MGHDK, CDR2 SYGVNS. The CDR3 runs 12 residues. The V end was cut by 2 bases, the J end by 6 bases, with 7 bases between. The CDR3 DNA is TGTGCCAGCAGTGAAGGGGTGTCTGAAGCTTTCTTT. Amino acid sequence: CASSEGVSEAFF.

The rearrangement joins TRBV4-1 to TRBJ2-5, with unresolved D. Germline CDR1 MGHRA, CDR2 YSYEKL. This CDR3 has 15 residues. V dropped 1 base and J dropped 5 bases, with 14 bases sitting between them. This CDR3 reads CASSQGLTRMETQYF. The CDR3 nucleotides are TGCGCCAGCAGCCAAGGTCTTACGAGGATGGAGACCCAGTACTTC.

The chain recombines TRBV30 with TRBJ2-3; 14 bases are shared with TRBD2. The CDR3 is made up of 17 amino acids. Germline values: CDR1 GTSNPN, CDR2 SVGIG (reference sequence). V lost 1 base, J lost 0 bases, and 3 bases stayed unmatched. DNA of the CDR3: TGTGCCTGGAGTGCCGGACTAGCGGGGGGTAGCACAGATACGCAGTATTTT. As protein: CAWSAGLAGGSTDTQYF.

The chain is built from TRBV5-1 and TRBJ2-5, with 7 bases fitting TRBD1. The CDR3 loop spans 15 amino acids. CDR1 SGHRS and CDR2 YFSETQ come from the germline V gene. The V segment lost 0 bases and the J segment 4 bases; nucleotides outside the gene matches: 6. The CDR3 sequence: CASSLGQGRTETQYF. Here the CDR3 DNA reads TGCGCCAGCAGCTTGGGACAGGGTCGGACAGAGACCCAGTACTTC.

The gene calls are TRBV6-6 and TRBJ2-5, with D uncertain. V gave up 6 bases and J gave up 4 bases, with 12 bases separating them. The germline V gene encodes CDR1 MNHNY and CDR2 SVGAGI (reference sequence). This CDR3 has 13 amino acids. CDR3 DNA sequence: TGTGCCAGCAGACATGTGAGCCGAGAGACCCAGTACTTC. It specifies CASRHVSRETQYF.

J is TRBJ2-6 and V is TRBV9, with D tentatively TRBD1 or TRBD2 (5 bases each). The CDR3 has 17 residues. The germline CDR1 and CDR2 sequences are SGDLS and YYNGEE. V was clipped by 4 bases and J by 0 bases, with 14 bases between them. The CDR3 DNA reads as TGTGCCAGCAGCTTTCGGGACCACTACTCTGGGGCCAACGTCCTGACTTTC. Amino acids: CASSFRDHYSGANVLTF.

Only a few counts were recorded for this clone. This chain uses TRBV2 with TRBJ2-7, with TRBD1 matching over 7 bases. V was pared by 6 bases and J by 7 bases, with 6 bases of the junction left unmatched. There are 12 residues in the CDR3. Germline assignment: CDR1 SNHLY and CDR2 FYNNEI. The CDR3 here is CASRTTGWEQYF. CDR3 nucleotide sequence: TGTGCCAGCAGGACGACAGGGTGGGAGCAGTACTTC.

This chain links TRBV23-1 with TRBJ2-2; D might be TRBD2 (5 bases). TRBV23-1 is placed among ORFs of uncertain function. Trimming took 7 bases from V and 8 from J, leaving 17 bases between them. CDR3 length: 14 amino acids. CDR3 sequence reads: CASKGEGREGELFF. Written as DNA, the CDR3 is TGCGCCAGCAAGGGAGAAGGGCGAGAGGGGGAGCTGTTTTTT.

This clone has just a few counts. The chain combines TRBV30 with TRBJ1-1, with a weak D call TRBD1 (6 bases). Trimming stripped 5 bases from V and 5 bases from J, with 21 bases between. The CDR3 is made up of 15 amino acids. In germline, CDR1 is GTSNPN, CDR2 SVGIG (reference sequence). The CDR3 DNA follows: TGTGCCTGGGCCATTCCGGGACACCGTGGGACTGAAGCTTTCTTT. Translation gives CAWAIPGHRGTEAFF.